The subject of this entry is one TCR beta chain. This record belongs to a study of T cell changes during pregnancy in multiple sclerosis. Profiled with immunoSEQ multiplex PCR; TCRdb holds only in-frame clones, not every one. The sample has roughly 29,000 clones, roughly 90% seen once. The CDR3 contains 16 residues. Trimming removed 3 bases from V and 1 base from J, with 15 bases in between. CDR1 and CDR2 (germline): LNHNV, YYDKDF (reference sequence). The clonotype was recovered from a female donor with multiple sclerosis, enrolled in a pregnancy study. Here the sequenced sample was CD8+ T cells from peripheral blood mononuclear cells, taken after pregnancy. The chain carries TRBV15 and TRBJ1-1; perhaps TRBD1 as D (5 bases). The CDR3 nucleotides are TGTGCCACCAGCAGTGAGAACAGGCTTGGGAACACTGAAGCTTTCTTT. The encoded protein is CATSSENRLGNTEAFF.